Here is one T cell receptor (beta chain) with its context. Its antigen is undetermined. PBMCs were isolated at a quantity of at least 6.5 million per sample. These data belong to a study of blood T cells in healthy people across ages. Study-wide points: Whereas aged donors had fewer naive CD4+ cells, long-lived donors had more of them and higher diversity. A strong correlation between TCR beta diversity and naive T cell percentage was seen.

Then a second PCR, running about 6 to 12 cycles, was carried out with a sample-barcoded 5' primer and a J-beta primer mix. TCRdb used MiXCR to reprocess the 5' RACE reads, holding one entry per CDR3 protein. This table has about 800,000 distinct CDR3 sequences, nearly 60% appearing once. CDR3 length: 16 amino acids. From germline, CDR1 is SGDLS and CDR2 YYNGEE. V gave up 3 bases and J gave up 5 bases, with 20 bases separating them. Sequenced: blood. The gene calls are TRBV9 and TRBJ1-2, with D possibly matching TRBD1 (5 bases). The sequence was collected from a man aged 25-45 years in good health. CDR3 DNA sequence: TGTGCCAGCAGCGATCCCTTGGACCGACAGTTTTATGGCTACACCTTC. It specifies CASSDPLDRQFYGYTF.